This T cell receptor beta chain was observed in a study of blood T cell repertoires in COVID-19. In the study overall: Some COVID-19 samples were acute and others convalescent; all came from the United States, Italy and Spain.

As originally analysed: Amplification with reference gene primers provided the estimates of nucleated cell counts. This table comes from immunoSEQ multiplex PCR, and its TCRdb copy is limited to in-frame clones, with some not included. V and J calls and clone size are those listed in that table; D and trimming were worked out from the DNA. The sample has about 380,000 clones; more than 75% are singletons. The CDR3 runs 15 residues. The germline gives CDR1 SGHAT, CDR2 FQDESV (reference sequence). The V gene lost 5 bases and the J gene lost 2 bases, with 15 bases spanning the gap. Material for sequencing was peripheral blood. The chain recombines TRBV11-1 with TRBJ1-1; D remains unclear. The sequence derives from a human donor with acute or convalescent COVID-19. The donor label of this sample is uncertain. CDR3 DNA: TGTGCCAGCAGCAGACAAGGTTTTACAAACACTGAAGCTTTCTTT. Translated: CASSRQGFTNTEAFF. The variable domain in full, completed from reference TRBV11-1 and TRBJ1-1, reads EAEVAQSPRYKITEKSQAVAFWCDPISGHATLYWYRQILGQGPELLVQFQDESVVDDSQLPKDRFSAERLKGVDSTLKIQPAELGDSAMYLCASSRQGFTNTEAFFGQGTRLTVV.